The 26 T cell receptor beta chains listed next were all sequenced from one sample in a study of shared clonotypes between healthy human individuals (dated by TCRdb to 2020 to 2022). Library creation used the immunoSEQ multiplex PCR assay. TCRdb retrieved this table from immuneACCESS and kept in-frame rearrangements only. Not all clones are present; in checked studies, unresolved V genes account for under half, and no reason is known for the remainder. In this sample the table shows approximately 1,500,000 clones, 95% to 97% of which occur a single time. The top ten constitute over 1% of the sample. Sequenced: naive CD4+ T cells sorted from blood. Taken with the paper, the label for cell subset or site translates to: CD45RA+ positively selected. These receptors all stem from a young man in good health.

The chain links TRBV5-1 to TRBJ2-7; possible D gene TRBD1, 5 bases. The length of the CDR3 is 14 residues. CDR1 and CDR2 (germline): SGHRS, YFSETQ. Trimming took 4 bases from V and 5 from J, leaving 16 bases between them. The CDR3 bases are TGCGCCAGCAGCGTTGACAGAACCTGGGACGAGCAGTACTTC. Its translation: CASSVDRTWDEQYF.

CDR3 protein: CASSPNPGRASYNEQFF. The CDR3 nucleotides read TGTGCCAGCAGCCCGAACCCTGGGAGGGCCTCCTACAATGAGCAGTTCTTC. The V and J genes are TRBV5-4 and TRBJ2-1; 7 bases agree with TRBD2. The length of the CDR3 is 17 residues. V gave up 4 bases and J gave up 0 bases; unmatched junction bases: 10. Looked up from germline, CDR1 is SGHNT and CDR2 is YYREEE (reference sequence).

This clone was counted a single time. This chain joins TRBV10-2 and TRBJ1-2, with no clear D. The V gene's germline CDR1 is WSHSY and CDR2 SAAADI. Trimming removed 3 bases from V and 9 bases from J, with 14 bases in between. This CDR3 contains 13 residues. The CDR3: CASSDVIPDSYTF. The CDR3 nucleotides read TGCGCCAGCAGTGATGTTATTCCAGATAGCTACACCTTC.

This clone was counted a single time. The V gene is TRBV28, the J gene TRBJ1-4, with unresolved D. Trimming took off 3 bases at V and 8 bases at J, with 16 bases between the two ends. The CDR3 is 15 amino acids. From germline, CDR1 is MDHEN and CDR2 SYDVKM. The CDR3 sequence: CASSFLGLYGEKLFF. In DNA, the CDR3 is TGTGCCAGCAGTTTCCTCGGACTCTATGGCGAAAAACTGTTTTTT.

The chain couples TRBV30 to TRBJ2-5, with unresolved D. Germline values: CDR1 GTSNPN, CDR2 SVGIG (reference sequence). Trimming removed 2 bases from V and 1 base from J, with 14 bases in between. There are 15 residues in the CDR3. CDR3 nucleotide sequence: TGTGCCTGGAGTACCCTCCGCCACCTCCAAGAGACCCAGTACTTC. Translation: CAWSTLRHLQETQYF.

The genes are TRBV11-2 and TRBJ2-7; D is uncertain. Germline CDR1 SGHAT, CDR2 FQNNGV. Trimming stripped 5 bases from V and 2 bases from J, with 16 bases between. There are 15 residues in the CDR3. The CDR3 nucleotides read TGTGCCAGCAGCCAAACAGATTTTACGACCTACGAGCAGTACTTC. Protein product: CASSQTDFTTYEQYF.

The chain joins TRBV9 to TRBJ2-6; D gene unclear. The V and J ends lost 0 bases and 0 bases respectively, with 13 bases between them. This CDR3 region has 18 residues. Germline V gives CDR1 SGDLS, CDR2 YYNGEE. CDR3 in DNA: TGTGCCAGCAGCGTAGATGTCAGGCCGAGCTCTGGGGCCAACGTCCTGACTTTC. Amino acid sequence: CASSVDVRPSSGANVLTF.

This clone was seen only a few times. J is TRBJ1-2 and V is TRBV28; 10 bases agree with TRBD1. V gave up 4 bases and J gave up 4 bases; unmatched junction bases: 6. Germline CDR1 and CDR2: MDHEN and SYDVKM. The CDR3 has 15 residues. CDR3: CASSSPGQGVYGYTF. CDR3 coding DNA: TGTGCCAGCAGTTCGCCCGGACAGGGGGTCTATGGCTACACCTTC.

V is TRBV28 and J is TRBJ2-5; no firm D call. The V end was cut by 4 bases, the J end by 2 bases, with 14 bases between. Germline assignment: CDR1 MDHEN and CDR2 SYDVKM. The CDR3 consists of 15 residues. The CDR3 sequence is CASSSLTPPQETQYF. CDR3 DNA sequence: TGTGCCAGCAGTTCCCTCACCCCTCCTCAAGAGACCCAGTACTTC.

The gene calls are TRBV29-1 and TRBJ1-1, with 7 bases matching TRBD1. The V segment lost 4 bases and the J segment 4 bases; nucleotides outside the gene matches: 15. Germline V gives CDR1 SQVTM, CDR2 ANQGSEA. The CDR3 contains 16 residues. CDR3 loop: CSVATGLSRGRTEAFF. CDR3 DNA sequence: TGCAGCGTTGCGACAGGGTTAAGTCGTGGGCGCACTGAAGCTTTCTTT.

V is TRBV9 and J is TRBJ2-1, with 14 bases matching TRBD2. The germline V gene has CDR1 SGDLS and CDR2 YYNGEE. V was pared by 0 bases and J by 0 bases, with 5 bases of the junction left unmatched. The CDR3 is 19 amino acids. This CDR3 reads CASSVGGLAGVFSYNEQFF. CDR3 nucleotide sequence: TGTGCCAGCAGCGTAGGGGGACTAGCGGGAGTCTTCTCCTACAATGAGCAGTTCTTC.

With respect to this clone: This sample also contains other DNA sequences that code for the same CDR3. This rearrangement joins TRBV29-1 to TRBJ2-2; no firm D call. Trimming took 7 bases from V and 3 from J, leaving 6 bases between them. Looked up from germline, CDR1 is SQVTM and CDR2 is ANQGSEA. The CDR3 totals 11 residues. The CDR3 DNA reads TGCAGCGGTCGACACACCGGGGAGCTGTTTTTT. The encoded protein is CSGRHTGELFF.

A single count supports this clone. V gene TRBV19 combines with J gene TRBJ2-3; 10 bases match TRBD1. The CDR3 is 16 amino acids. J lost 3 bases, V lost 3 bases, and 6 bases had no gene match. Germline CDR1 and CDR2: LNHDA and SQIVND (reference sequence). The CDR3 region has the DNA TGTGCCAGTAGTATCCTCGGGACAGGGGTGACAGATACGCAGTATTTT. This translates into CASSILGTGVTDTQYF.

The V call is TRBV7-8, the J call TRBJ1-5, with D tentatively TRBD1 (6 bases). In germline, CDR1 is SGHVS, CDR2 FQNEAQ. V was pared by 5 bases and J by 7 bases, with 15 bases between. The CDR3 contains 14 residues. In DNA form, the CDR3 reads TGTGCCAGCAGCATACAGGGTATTACACAGCCCCAGCATTTT. Protein: CASSIQGITQPQHF. The whole variable domain, filled in from reference TRBV7-8 and TRBJ1-5, reads GAGVSQSPRYKVAKRGQDVALRCDPISGHVSLFWYQQALGQGPEFLTYFQNEAQLDKSGLPSDRFFAERPEGSVSTLKIQRTQQEDSAVYLCASSIQGITQPQHFGDGTRLSIL.

This clone was observed once. J is TRBJ2-5 and V is TRBV7-2; D gene unclear. V lost 1 base, J lost 5 bases, and 11 bases lay in between. CDR3 length: 14 residues. From germline, CDR1 is SGHTA and CDR2 FQGNSA. CDR3 sequence reads: CASSLDSRWETQYF. CDR3 bases: TGTGCCAGCAGCTTAGATTCACGGTGGGAGACCCAGTACTTC.

The table lists this clone with a count of one. This chain uses TRBV5-1 with TRBJ1-3; D gene ambiguous. V lost 5 bases to trimming and J lost 5 bases, with 11 bases between them. Germline CDR1 SGHRS, CDR2 YFSETQ. This CDR3 comprises 13 residues. The CDR3 DNA follows: TGCGCCAGCAGAAGCCCGGCGCGAAACACCATATATTTT. Amino acid sequence: CASRSPARNTIYF.

This sequence joins TRBV27 and TRBJ2-2, with D hard to call. Germline V gene data show CDR1 as MNHEY and CDR2 as SMNVEV (reference sequence). The CDR3 runs 15 residues. Trimming left V 5 bases short and J 5 bases short, with 15 bases between. CDR3 coding DNA: TGTGCCAGCAGTAAGGTGTTGGCAGCTACCGGGGAGCTGTTTTTT. Protein sequence: CASSKVLAATGELFF.

The chain links TRBV29-1 to TRBJ2-3; 8 positions agree with TRBD2. V was clipped by 5 bases and J by 0 bases; unmatched bases: 4. There are 14 residues in the CDR3. CDR1 SQVTM and CDR2 ANQGSEA come from the germline V gene. CDR3 in amino acids: CSVLASGSTDTQYF. In nucleotides, the CDR3 is TGCAGCGTTTTGGCTAGCGGGAGCACAGATACGCAGTATTTT.

This clone appeared a single time. The junction departs from the called germline gene at one end, perhaps through a read error. The chain uses TRBV28 and TRBJ2-1; 7 positions match TRBD2. The germline V gene has CDR1 MDHEN and CDR2 SYDVKM. The CDR3 has 14 amino acids. Here the CDR3 reads CASRTPSGLNDQFF. The CDR3 DNA reads as TGTGCCAGCAGAACTCCTAGCGGACTAAATGATCAGTTCTTC.

J is TRBJ2-5 and V is TRBV7-6, with 15 bases matching TRBD2. This CDR3 has 16 amino acids. The V gene end was trimmed by 4 bases and the J gene end by 7 bases; junction bases not matched to a gene: 7. Germline-derived CDR1 and CDR2 are SGHVS and FNYEAQ. The CDR3 reads CASSSGLAGGIGTQYF. For the CDR3, the DNA is TGTGCCAGCAGCTCCGGACTAGCGGGAGGGATTGGGACCCAGTACTTC.

CDR3 in amino acids: CASSFPRLAGGSGDNEQFF. The CDR3 bases are TGTGCCAGCAGCTTCCCCAGACTAGCGGGAGGTTCTGGGGACAATGAGCAGTTCTTC. The rearrangement joins TRBV7-9 to TRBJ2-1, with 13 positions matching TRBD2. This CDR3 is 19 amino acids long. Trimming removed 3 bases from V and 5 bases from J; junction bases left unmatched: 13. CDR1 SEHNR and CDR2 FQNEAQ come from the germline V gene (reference sequence).

The chain recombines TRBV5-4 with TRBJ2-7; TRBD1 agrees at 7 bases. The trim removed 1 base at V and 6 bases at J, leaving 7 bases unmatched. Per the germline V gene, CDR1 is SGHNT and CDR2 is YYREEE (reference sequence). This CDR3 has 14 amino acids. The CDR3 loop reads CASSLKTGSAEQYF. The CDR3 DNA reads as TGTGCCAGCAGCTTGAAGACAGGGTCCGCCGAGCAGTACTTC.

V gene TRBV11-2 combines with J gene TRBJ2-4; possibly TRBD2 for D (5 bases). Germline V gene sequence: CDR1 SGHAT, CDR2 FQNNGV. The CDR3 loop spans 14 amino acids. Trimming took off 5 bases at V and 6 bases at J, with 14 bases between the two ends. In nucleotides, the CDR3 is TGTGCCAGCAGCCCCGTCGCGGGCTTAAACATTCAGTACTTC. It is translated as CASSPVAGLNIQYF. The entire variable domain, with the rest obtained from reference TRBV11-2 and TRBJ2-4, is as follows: EAGVAQSPRYKIIEKRQSVAFWCNPISGHATLYWYQQILGQGPKLLIQFQNNGVVDDSQLPKDRFSAERLKGVDSTLKIQPAKLEDSAVYLCASSPVAGLNIQYFGAGTRLSVL.

V gene TRBV9 combines with J gene TRBJ1-1, with D unclear. This CDR3 is 13 amino acids long. V lost 2 bases and J lost 0, with 5 bases in between. Germline-derived CDR1 and CDR2 are SGDLS and YYNGEE. The CDR3, as DNA: TGTGCCAGCAGCGTCATGATGAACACTGAAGCTTTCTTT. Its protein product is CASSVMMNTEAFF. The variable domain in full, with the rest retrieved from reference TRBV9 and TRBJ1-1, is DSGVTQTPKHLITATGQRVTLRCSPRSGDLSVYWYQQSLDQGLQFLIQYYNGEERAKGNILERFSAQQFPDLHSELNLSSLELGDSALYFCASSVMMNTEAFFGQGTRLTVV.

This clone was seen once. The J gene is TRBJ2-7, the V gene TRBV4-1, with TRBD2 matching over 7 bases. The CDR3 is made up of 13 amino acids. CDR1 is MGHRA and CDR2 is YSYEKL in the germline V gene. The junction had 5 bases not matched to a gene; V was cut back by 3 bases and J by 6 bases. CDR3 amino acids: CASSHNGGGEQYF. CDR3 DNA sequence: TGCGCCAGCAGCCACAATGGGGGGGGCGAGCAGTACTTC.

The chain is built from TRBV6-5 and TRBJ2-7; 7 bases are a match to TRBD2. CDR1 MNHEY and CDR2 SVGAGI come from the germline V gene. The CDR3 spans 15 residues. V trimming: 5 bases; J trimming: 4 bases; junction bases outside the gene matches: 11. The CDR3 reads CASSTASGRLYEQYF. DNA of the CDR3: TGTGCCAGCAGTACGGCTAGCGGCCGTTTATACGAGCAGTACTTC.